The clone carrying this T cell receptor (beta chain) has just a few counts. The antigen remains undetermined. Germline CDR1 and CDR2: SQVTM and ANQGSEA. CDR3 size: 11 residues. V gave up 4 bases and J gave up 3 bases, with 7 bases separating them. This entry is derived from a study of CD8+CD57+ T cells in acquired aplastic anemia. Looking at the study overall: Yields of DNA that came from sorted CD4+ and CD8+ cells averaged about 3.5 ug. The study obtained 10 million to 12 million reads on average for CD4+ cells from healthy donors.

Using genomic DNA as the template, TCR beta VDJ and CDR3 profiling was carried out. MiXCR was run by TCRdb on the reads, yielding one entry per CDR3 protein. The data contain about 35,000 distinct CDR3 sequences, 65% to 80% of them singletons. Findings and limits, study-wide: Controls and patients did not differ significantly in CD8+ Simpson's diversity.

The sample comprised sorted CD4+, CD8+, or CD8+CD57+ T cells (not recorded which) from PBMCs. This chain connects TRBV29-1 to TRBJ2-7; D is unclear. The clonotype was recovered from a human donor in good health, serving as a control. The DNA of the CDR3 is TGCAGCGTTGCGGACGGCTACGAGCAGTACTTC. It codes for CSVADGYEQYF.